This entry lists 6 T cell receptor beta chains sequenced from one sample in a study of shared clonotypes between healthy human individuals. Clones were read by immunoSEQ multiplex PCR, and TCRdb kept only the in-frame ones, dropping some. This table has some 510,000 clones, 60% to 85% appearing once. Sequenced: PBMCs. The source is a woman between 40 and 50 years old in good health. Some clones in this sample may be carry-over from other donors' samples.

This chain uses TRBV19 with TRBJ2-1; TRBD2 might be the D (6 bases). V shed 3 bases and J shed 7 bases, with 13 bases lying between them. The CDR3 loop spans 14 amino acids. CDR1 and CDR2 from the germline V gene are LNHDA and SQIVND (reference sequence). CDR3 bases: TGTGCCAGTAGTATCCCTGGGCTAGCGAATGAGCAGTTCTTC. It codes for CASSIPGLANEQFF.

This clone was seen more than once but under ten times. The chain employs TRBV4-3 and TRBJ2-7; D possibly uses TRBD1 or TRBD2 (5 bases each). Looked up from germline, CDR1 is LGHNA and CDR2 is YSLEER. Trimming took off 2 bases at V and 4 bases at J, with 18 bases between the two ends. The CDR3 extends over 16 amino acids. CDR3 residues: CASSQSPGDGGYEQYF. The DNA for the CDR3 is TGCGCCAGCAGCCAAAGCCCTGGGGACGGTGGGTACGAGCAGTACTTC.

This chain joins TRBV7-9 and TRBJ1-2; D ambiguous. With 1 base removed from V and 3 bases from J, the gap between germline ends came to 12 bases. There are 15 residues in the CDR3. From germline, CDR1 is SEHNR and CDR2 FQNEAQ (reference sequence). Here the CDR3 reads CASSLGLASHYGYTF. As DNA, the CDR3 is TGTGCCAGCAGCTTAGGGCTCGCCTCCCACTATGGCTACACCTTC.

The chain has TRBV2 and TRBJ2-7; TRBD1 matches at 7 bases. Germline V lookup: CDR1 SNHLY, CDR2 FYNNEI. Trimming took 6 bases from V and 2 from J; bases not matched to a gene: 13. The CDR3 is made up of 16 amino acids. The CDR3 DNA is TGTGCCAGCAGGGCGCCACAGGGGATGGGGGCCTACGAGCAGTACTTC. It specifies CASRAPQGMGAYEQYF. Full variable domain (outside the CDR3, taken from reference TRBV2 and TRBJ2-7): EPEVTQTPSHQVTQMGQEVILRCVPISNHLYFYWYRQILGQKVEFLVSFYNNEISEKSEIFDDQFSVERPDGSNFTLKIRSTKLEDSAMYFCASRAPQGMGAYEQYFGPGTRLTVT.

The gene calls are TRBV28 and TRBJ1-6; D unclear. CDR1 and CDR2 from the germline V gene are MDHEN and SYDVKM. The V end lost 3 bases, the J end lost 11 bases, and 14 bases lay between the germline ends. CDR3 length: 14 amino acids. CDR3 loop: CASSFRSAPPPLHF. CDR3 sequence (DNA): TGTGCCAGCAGTTTCCGCAGCGCCCCGCCACCCCTCCACTTT.

The chain joins TRBV7-6 to TRBJ2-3, with D perhaps matching TRBD1 (5 bases). V was shortened by 1 base and J by 6 bases, with 29 bases between the two germline ends. Looked up from germline, CDR1 is SGHVS and CDR2 is FNYEAQ. CDR3 size: 20 residues. The CDR3 DNA reads as TGTGCCAGCAGCTTAGGTCCCAACAGGAGATCCCGCAGACTTGGGGATACGCAGTATTTT. Translating gives CASSLGPNRRSRRLGDTQYF. Together with reference TRBV7-6 and TRBJ2-3, the CDR3 gives the full variable domain: GAGVSQSPRYKVTKRGQDVALRCDPISGHVSLYWYRQALGQGPEFLTYFNYEAQQDKSGLPNDRFSAERPEGSISTLTIQRTEQRDSAMYRCASSLGPNRRSRRLGDTQYFGPGTRLTVL.